The clone carrying this T cell receptor beta chain was counted a few times. Each CDR3 protein is one row after TCRdb ran MiXCR on the 5' RACE reads. The table lists around 77,000 distinct CDR3 sequences, roughly 14% of them singletons. Germline V lookup: CDR1 MNHEY, CDR2 SMNVEV (reference sequence). Trimming left V 6 bases short and J 1 base short, with 16 bases between. The CDR3 covers 15 residues. The sample comes from a study of early T cells in non-severe SARS-CoV-2 infection. V is TRBV27 and J is TRBJ2-7, with D possibly matching TRBD2 (6 bases). The sequence was obtained from an adult who was a healthcare worker with PCR-confirmed SARS-CoV-2 infection or an uninfected control (not recorded which). The sequences come from whole blood, collected at baseline. The CDR3 DNA reads as TGTGCCAGCAGCCTCGGGGCTAGCGCTTCCTACGAGCAGTACTTC. Amino acid sequence: CASSLGASASYEQYF.